The rows below give T cell receptor beta chains drawn from one sample of a study of technical replicates of blood from a handful of donors. The assay was immunoSEQ multiplex PCR, and TCRdb's table has in-frame clones only and misses some. The table records tens of thousands of clones, roughly 92% of them present only once. The material sequenced was T cells isolated from PBMCs. Receptors originate from a human donor in good health. The CDR3 runs from the conserved cysteine through the conserved F or W. The D gene is left open where the match is weak. Rows give clone size only sometimes, using once, few, many, or a class for an expanded clone.

d_gene: NA
v_gene: TRBV28
abundance: NA
j_gene: TRBJ2-7
CDR3aa: CASSLSGAVPEQYF
CDR3nt: TGTGCCAGCAGTTTATCTGGGGCCGTTCCCGAGCAGTACTTC

d_gene: NA
v_gene: TRBV7-8
abundance: NA
j_gene: TRBJ2-3
CDR3aa: CASSLGGTDTQYF
CDR3nt: TGTGCCAGCAGCCTAGGAGGGACAGATACGCAGTATTTT

d_gene: NA
v_gene: TRBV7-8
abundance: NA
j_gene: TRBJ2-7
CDR3aa: CASSFNGGYEQYF
CDR3nt: TGTGCCAGCAGCTTTAACGGGGGCTACGAGCAGTACTTC

d_gene: NA
v_gene: TRBV28
abundance: once
j_gene: TRBJ2-7
CDR3aa: CASSIRGYSYEQYF
CDR3nt: TGTGCCAGCAGTATAAGGGGGTACTCCTACGAGCAGTACTTC

d_gene: NA
v_gene: TRBV6-5
abundance: NA
j_gene: TRBJ2-7
CDR3aa: CASKERTSSYEQYF
CDR3nt: TGTGCCAGCAAGGAACGGACATCCTCCTACGAGCAGTACTTC

d_gene: NA
v_gene: TRBV30
abundance: many
j_gene: TRBJ2-4
CDR3aa: CAWSVTLAKNIQYF
CDR3nt: TGTGCCTGGAGTGTTACTCTAGCCAAAAACATTCAGTACTTC

d_gene: NA
v_gene: TRBV7-8
abundance: NA
j_gene: TRBJ2-5
CDR3aa: CASSHWSYGETQYF
CDR3nt: TGTGCCAGCAGCCATTGGTCGTACGGAGAGACCCAGTACTTC

d_gene: NA
v_gene: TRBV13
abundance: NA
j_gene: TRBJ2-2
CDR3aa: CASSLTPINTGELFF
CDR3nt: TGTGCCAGCAGCTTAACCCCTATTAACACCGGGGAGCTGTTTTTT

d_gene: NA
v_gene: TRBV11-2
abundance: NA
j_gene: TRBJ1-5
CDR3aa: CASSRGSQPQHF
CDR3nt: TGTGCCAGCAGCCGGGGAAGCCAGCCCCAGCATTTT

d_gene: NA
v_gene: TRBV4-1
abundance: once
j_gene: TRBJ2-1
CDR3aa: CASSQGPGIDHNEQFF
CDR3nt: TGCGCCAGCAGCCAAGGACCAGGGATTGACCACAATGAGCAGTTCTTC

d_gene: TRBD2
v_gene: TRBV7-9
abundance: few
j_gene: TRBJ2-1
CDR3aa: CASSRDSGGQYEQFF
CDR3nt: TGTGCCAGCAGCCGAGACAGCGGGGGGCAATATGAGCAGTTCTTC

d_gene: NA
v_gene: TRBV2
abundance: NA
j_gene: TRBJ1-5
CDR3aa: CASSEQQGSNQPQHF
CDR3nt: TGTGCCAGCAGTGAGCAACAGGGTAGCAATCAGCCCCAGCATTTT

d_gene: TRBD1
v_gene: TRBV6-5
abundance: NA
j_gene: TRBJ1-2
CDR3aa: CASSSGGNYGYTF
CDR3nt: TGTGCCAGCAGTTCAGGGGGCAACTATGGCTACACCTTC

d_gene: NA
v_gene: TRBV6-5
abundance: NA
j_gene: TRBJ2-5
CDR3aa: CASSYGSGWETQYF
CDR3nt: TGTGCCAGCAGTTATGGCTCAGGGTGGGAGACCCAGTACTTC

d_gene: NA
v_gene: TRBV28
abundance: NA
j_gene: TRBJ1-1
CDR3aa: CASSLLAVNTEAFF
CDR3nt: TGTGCCAGCAGTTTATTAGCGGTGAACACTGAGGCTTTCTTT

d_gene: TRBD1
v_gene: TRBV19
abundance: NA
j_gene: TRBJ2-3
CDR3aa: CASIPGTEGTDTQYF
CDR3nt: TGTGCCAGTATCCCCGGGACAGAAGGCACAGATACGCAGTATTTT

d_gene: NA
v_gene: TRBV9
abundance: NA
j_gene: TRBJ1-1
CDR3aa: CASSTYAHTEAFF
CDR3nt: TGTGCCAGCAGCACTTATGCCCACACTGAAGCTTTCTTT

d_gene: NA
v_gene: TRBV5-6
abundance: NA
j_gene: TRBJ2-3
CDR3aa: CASSFGGDTQYF
CDR3nt: TGTGCCAGCAGCTTTGGGGGGGATACGCAGTATTTT

d_gene: NA
v_gene: TRBV4-1
abundance: NA
j_gene: TRBJ1-2
CDR3aa: CASSHWKEGYTF
CDR3nt: TGCGCCAGCAGCCACTGGAAGGAGGGCTACACCTTC

d_gene: NA
v_gene: TRBV2
abundance: NA
j_gene: TRBJ2-7
CDR3aa: CASTEVRLSYEQYF
CDR3nt: TGTGCCAGCACTGAAGTCAGGCTGAGCTACGAGCAGTACTTC

d_gene: NA
v_gene: TRBV6-1
abundance: NA
j_gene: TRBJ2-7
CDR3aa: CASSPNSFYEQYF
CDR3nt: TGTGCCAGCAGCCCAAACTCATTTTACGAGCAGTACTTC

d_gene: TRBD2
v_gene: TRBV30
abundance: NA
j_gene: TRBJ2-3
CDR3aa: CACPIAGPTDTQYF
CDR3nt: TGTGCCTGCCCTATAGCGGGGCCCACAGATACGCAGTATTTT

d_gene: TRBD1
v_gene: TRBV13
abundance: NA
j_gene: TRBJ1-4
CDR3aa: CASRLAGGNEKLFF
CDR3nt: TGTGCCAGCAGATTAGCAGGGGGGAATGAAAAACTGTTTTTT

d_gene: TRBD2
v_gene: TRBV6-6
abundance: NA
j_gene: TRBJ2-3
CDR3aa: CASSYSTSGSSDTQYF
CDR3nt: TGTGCCAGCAGTTACTCGACTAGCGGGAGTTCAGATACGCAGTATTTT

d_gene: NA
v_gene: TRBV13
abundance: NA
j_gene: TRBJ1-2
CDR3aa: CASSLGTRDGYTF
CDR3nt: TGTGCCAGCAGCTTAGGGACACGAGATGGCTACACCTTC

d_gene: TRBD1
v_gene: TRBV9
abundance: NA
j_gene: TRBJ2-1
CDR3aa: CASSTPLRQGAPNEQFF
CDR3nt: TGTGCCAGCAGCACGCCTCTGAGACAGGGGGCGCCCAATGAGCAGTTCTTC

d_gene: NA
v_gene: TRBV6-1
abundance: NA
j_gene: TRBJ1-1
CDR3aa: CASCQGFTANTEAFF
CDR3nt: TGTGCCAGCTGCCAGGGGTTTACGGCGAACACTGAAGCTTTCTTT

d_gene: TRBD2
v_gene: TRBV5-1
abundance: few
j_gene: TRBJ2-1
CDR3aa: CASSLAGLAGGNNEQFF
CDR3nt: TGCGCCAGCAGCTTGGCGGGACTAGCGGGAGGAAACAATGAGCAGTTCTTC

d_gene: NA
v_gene: TRBV6-5
abundance: NA
j_gene: TRBJ2-5
CDR3aa: CASRTEGRETQYF
CDR3nt: TGTGCCAGCAGAACCGAGGGCCGGGAGACCCAGTACTTC

d_gene: NA
v_gene: TRBV27
abundance: NA
j_gene: TRBJ2-7
CDR3aa: CASSLLGGYEQYF
CDR3nt: TGTGCCAGCAGTTTATTGGGGGGATACGAGCAGTACTTC

d_gene: NA
v_gene: TRBV11-2
abundance: NA
j_gene: TRBJ2-3
CDR3aa: CASSLAFQGGGTDTQYF
CDR3nt: TGTGCCAGCAGCTTAGCCTTCCAGGGGGGAGGCACAGATACGCAGTATTTT

d_gene: NA
v_gene: TRBV28
abundance: NA
j_gene: TRBJ1-3
CDR3aa: CASSLGPELHF
CDR3nt: TGTGCCAGCAGTTTAGGGCCCGAATTGCATTTT

d_gene: TRBD1
v_gene: TRBV27
abundance: NA
j_gene: TRBJ2-5
CDR3aa: CASRDRGSEETQYF
CDR3nt: TGTGCCAGCCGGGACAGGGGTAGCGAAGAGACCCAGTACTTC

d_gene: NA
v_gene: TRBV18
abundance: NA
j_gene: TRBJ1-4
CDR3aa: CASSPARAATNEKLFF
CDR3nt: TGTGCCAGCTCACCAGCCAGGGCAGCAACTAATGAAAAACTGTTTTTT

d_gene: NA
v_gene: TRBV27
abundance: NA
j_gene: TRBJ1-1
CDR3aa: CATKLDFGTEAFF
CDR3nt: TGTGCCACCAAACTGGACTTCGGCACTGAAGCTTTCTTT

d_gene: TRBD2
v_gene: TRBV13
abundance: NA
j_gene: TRBJ2-5
CDR3aa: CASSAGLIAGGRETQYF
CDR3nt: TGTGCCAGCAGCGCAGGACTGATAGCGGGAGGGAGGGAGACCCAGTACTTC

d_gene: TRBD1
v_gene: TRBV29-1
abundance: NA
j_gene: TRBJ2-7
CDR3aa: CSVEGVGTGTYEQYF
CDR3nt: TGCAGCGTTGAAGGCGTAGGGACAGGAACCTACGAGCAGTACTTC

d_gene: NA
v_gene: TRBV11-3
abundance: few
j_gene: TRBJ1-1
CDR3aa: CASSQDSYTEAFF
CDR3nt: TGTGCCAGCAGCCAGGACTCTTACACTGAAGCTTTCTTT

d_gene: NA
v_gene: TRBV11-3
abundance: NA
j_gene: TRBJ1-2
CDR3aa: CASSQRTANYGYTF
CDR3nt: TGTGCCAGCAGTCAAAGGACAGCTAACTATGGCTACACCTTC

d_gene: TRBD1
v_gene: TRBV27
abundance: NA
j_gene: TRBJ1-5
CDR3aa: CASSLFGTGRLNQPQHF
CDR3nt: TGTGCCAGCAGTTTATTTGGGACAGGGCGACTCAATCAGCCCCAGCATTTT

d_gene: NA
v_gene: TRBV2
abundance: NA
j_gene: TRBJ1-3
CDR3aa: CASSEGLSGNTIYF
CDR3nt: TGTGCCAGCAGTGAGGGCCTCTCTGGAAACACCATATATTTT

d_gene: NA
v_gene: TRBV7-3
abundance: once
j_gene: TRBJ2-1
CDR3aa: CASSATGAYNEQFF
CDR3nt: TGTGCCAGCAGCGCGACCGGGGCCTACAATGAGCAGTTCTTC

d_gene: NA
v_gene: TRBV2
abundance: NA
j_gene: TRBJ1-2
CDR3aa: CASSEFQAPDYGYTF
CDR3nt: TGTGCCAGCAGTGAATTCCAGGCGCCCGACTATGGCTACACCTTC

d_gene: NA
v_gene: TRBV28
abundance: NA
j_gene: TRBJ2-7
CDR3aa: CASTLAVEGEYFNEQYF
CDR3nt: TGTGCCAGCACCCTCGCCGTGGAGGGCGAATATTTTAACGAGCAGTACTTC

d_gene: NA
v_gene: TRBV5-6
abundance: NA
j_gene: TRBJ2-1
CDR3aa: CASSLGFGRGSYNEQFF
CDR3nt: TGTGCCAGCAGCTTAGGATTTGGGCGGGGCTCCTACAATGAGCAGTTCTTC

d_gene: TRBD2
v_gene: TRBV7-9
abundance: NA
j_gene: TRBJ2-3
CDR3aa: CASSRSGRDTDTQYF
CDR3nt: TGTGCCAGCAGCCGAAGCGGGAGGGACACAGATACGCAGTATTTT